This record looks at one T cell receptor (beta chain) sequence and its context. Only in-frame clones appear in the TCRdb table, and some are missing; sequencing was by immunoSEQ multiplex PCR. The sample includes around 250,000 clones, around 91% seen only once; the top ten take roughly 0.4%. The record originates from a study of cytomegalovirus exposure and HLA in healthy donors. The CDR3 is made up of 15 amino acids. From germline, CDR1 is MNHEY and CDR2 SMNVEV (reference sequence). Trimming took 3 bases from V and 2 from J; bases not matched to a gene: 5. The TCR was taken from a woman aged 18-29 years in good health and CMV-seronegative. The V and J genes are TRBV27 and TRBJ2-3; 7 positions match TRBD1. Sample: PBMCs. CDR3: CASSFRRGSTDTQYF. The CDR3 coding sequence is TGTGCCAGCAGTTTCCGCAGGGGGTCCACAGATACGCAGTATTTT.